These T cell receptor beta chains were read from a single sample in a study of blood T cell repertoires in COVID-19. Only in-frame clones appear in the TCRdb table, and some are missing; sequencing was by immunoSEQ multiplex PCR. The sample includes about 190,000 clones, under 80% of them seen just once. Sequencing used peripheral blood. The receptor source for this set is a woman aged 45-59 years with acute or convalescent COVID-19. CDR3s include the opening cysteine and the closing phenylalanine or tryptophan. D genes are given only for firm matches. The listing skips clone size in some rows; elsewhere it reads once, few, many or a size class.

.	TRBV4-3	TRBJ1-6	.	CASSQVRLHSSPLHF	TGCGCCAGCAGCCAAGTAAGACTCCATAGTTCACCCCTCCACTTT
.	TRBV7-2	TRBJ2-7	TRBD2	CASSPVGLAGGYEQYF	TGTGCCAGCAGCCCCGTGGGACTAGCGGGAGGCTACGAGCAGTACTTC
.	TRBV5-5	TRBJ2-7	.	CASSLAVHEQYF	TGTGCCAGCAGCTTGGCGGTCCACGAGCAGTACTTC
.	TRBV6-5	TRBJ2-1	TRBD2	CASCRLAGGYNEQFF	TGTGCCAGCTGCAGACTAGCGGGGGGGTACAATGAGCAGTTCTTC
.	TRBV3-1/TRBV3-2	TRBJ2-5	TRBD2	CASSPMGGLAGYQETQYF	TGTGCCAGCAGCCCGATGGGAGGGCTAGCGGGGTACCAAGAGACCCAGTACTTC
.	TRBV11-3	TRBJ1-1	.	CASSPTGNTEAFF	TGTGCCAGCTCCCCAACAGGGAACACTGAAGCTTTCTTT
once	TRBV15	TRBJ1-5	TRBD1	CATSRDGHPGQGLRNQPQHF	TGTGCCACCAGCAGAGATGGGCATCCGGGACAGGGACTTCGAAATCAGCCCCAGCATTTT
.	TRBV3-1/TRBV3-2	TRBJ1-5	.	CASSQDAGGGQPQHF	TGTGCCAGCAGCCAAGATGCCGGGGGAGGCCAGCCCCAGCATTTT
.	TRBV27	TRBJ2-7	.	CASSSLNWGTGGLRGEQYF	TGTGCCAGCAGTTCACTTAACTGGGGGACGGGGGGCCTTCGCGGCGAGCAGTACTTC
.	TRBV29-1	TRBJ2-7	TRBD2	CSVDGMGLAGDYEQYF	TGCAGCGTTGATGGAATGGGACTAGCGGGAGACTACGAGCAGTACTTC
.	TRBV9	TRBJ1-3	TRBD1	CASSATGGQGWDTIYF	TGTGCCAGCAGCGCCACAGGGGGCCAAGGGTGGGACACCATATATTTT
.	TRBV6-5	TRBJ2-5	TRBD1	CASSYPTGGIETQYF	TGTGCCAGCAGTTACCCGACAGGGGGCATAGAGACCCAGTACTTC
once	TRBV7-9	TRBJ2-1	.	CASSFGQGYNEQFF	TGTGCCAGCAGCTTCGGGCAGGGCTACAATGAGCAGTTCTTC
.	TRBV5-8	TRBJ2-1	.	CASSTIRELRNEQFF	TGTGCCAGCAGCACTATCCGGGAGTTGAGGAATGAGCAGTTCTTC
few	TRBV6-5	TRBJ1-5	TRBD1	CASSRSGGQPQHF	TGTGCCAGCAGTAGATCAGGGGGTCAGCCCCAGCATTTT
.	TRBV4-3	TRBJ1-5	.	CASSHGVASNQPQHF	TGCGCCAGCAGCCATGGAGTAGCGAGCAATCAGCCCCAGCATTTT
.	TRBV5-1	TRBJ1-1	.	CASSPGHSNTEAFF	TGCGCCAGCAGCCCCGGACATTCGAACACTGAAGCTTTCTTT
.	TRBV7-2	TRBJ1-3	.	CASSLRRALQDTIYF	TGTGCCAGCAGCTTAAGGCGGGCCCTTCAGGACACCATATATTTT
few	TRBV7-2	TRBJ2-5	TRBD2	CASSIAGGPSGETQYF	TGTGCCAGCAGCATAGCGGGAGGGCCGTCCGGGGAGACCCAGTACTTC
.	TRBV2	TRBJ1-2	.	CASSRDRGDYGYTF	TGTGCCAGCAGTCGAGACCGGGGGGACTATGGCTACACCTTC
.	TRBV6-5	TRBJ2-7	TRBD2	CASSQYAGGFYEQYF	TGTGCCAGCAGTCAGTACGCGGGAGGTTTCTACGAGCAGTACTTC
once	TRBV5-1	TRBJ1-2	.	CASSLGATGGSWGYTF	TGCGCCAGCAGCTTGGGGGCAACCGGCGGGTCATGGGGCTACACCTTC
.	TRBV27	TRBJ2-1	.	CASSLPGVHNEQFF	TGTGCCAGCAGTTTACCGGGAGTGCACAATGAGCAGTTCTTC
few	TRBV30	TRBJ1-2	.	CAWTPSFTNYGYTF	TGTGCCTGGACCCCCAGTTTCACTAACTATGGCTACACCTTC
.	TRBV5-1	TRBJ1-5	TRBD1	CASSSSGTGDQPQHF	TGCGCCAGCAGCTCCTCCGGGACAGGGGATCAGCCCCAGCATTTT
once	TRBV5-4	TRBJ2-7	.	CASSNGGTARNEQYF	TGTGCCAGCAGTAACGGAGGGACAGCGAGGAACGAGCAGTACTTC
.	TRBV18	TRBJ2-1	.	CASSPTRGLRNEQFF	TGTGCCAGCTCACCAACAAGGGGCCTCCGCAATGAGCAGTTCTTC
once	TRBV28	TRBJ1-2	.	CASSPGYRVGYTF	TGTGCCAGCAGTCCCGGATACAGGGTTGGCTACACCTTC
.	TRBV9	TRBJ2-1	TRBD1	CASSDPGGLAYNEQFF	TGTGCCAGCAGCGATCCAGGGGGCCTGGCCTACAATGAGCAGTTCTTC
.	TRBV30	TRBJ1-2	.	CAWRRGGSHGYTF	TGTGCCTGGAGGCGGGGGGGATCCCATGGCTACACCTTC
.	TRBV3-1/TRBV3-2	TRBJ1-2	TRBD1	CASSQADRGRSGYTF	TGTGCCAGCAGCCAAGCCGACAGGGGTCGCTCTGGCTACACCTTC
.	TRBV5-5	TRBJ2-2	.	CASSLEPNRGELFF	TGTGCCAGCAGCTTGGAGCCCAATCGCGGGGAGCTGTTTTTT
.	TRBV5-1	TRBJ2-6	TRBD1	CASSARTGGSSGANVLTF	TGCGCCAGCAGCGCCCGGACAGGGGGTTCGTCTGGGGCCAACGTCCTGACTTTC
.	TRBV18	TRBJ1-1	.	CASSTGGITEAFF	TGTGCCAGCTCAACGGGAGGGATCACTGAAGCTTTCTTT
.	TRBV28	TRBJ2-7	TRBD1	CASSSITGQGVEQYF	TGTGCCAGCAGTTCCATAACGGGACAGGGGGTCGAGCAGTACTTC
.	TRBV9	TRBJ1-2	.	CASSEGLANYGYTF	TGTGCCAGCAGCGAGGGGCTAGCTAACTATGGCTACACCTTC
.	TRBV9	TRBJ2-1	TRBD2	CASSATSGRYNEQFF	TGTGCCAGCAGCGCGACTAGCGGACGGTACAATGAGCAGTTCTTC
.	TRBV25-1	TRBJ2-5	TRBD2	CASSEDRREGGETQYF	TGTGCCAGCAGTGAAGATCGGCGGGAGGGGGGAGAGACCCAGTACTTC
many	TRBV5-1	TRBJ2-2	.	CASSLQSTVSTGELFF	TGCGCCAGCAGCTTGCAATCGACAGTATCCACCGGGGAGCTGTTTTTT
.	TRBV18	TRBJ2-7	.	CASSPVSGPLSYEQYF	TGTGCCAGCTCACCAGTGTCTGGGCCCCTCTCCTACGAGCAGTACTTC
once	TRBV18	TRBJ1-2	TRBD1	CASSPPGQVVYGYTF	TGTGCCAGCTCTCCACCGGGACAGGTGGTCTATGGCTACACCTTC
.	TRBV3-1/TRBV3-2	TRBJ2-3	TRBD2	CASSQSSSGGGVDTQYF	TGTGCCAGCAGCCAATCGAGTTCTGGCGGGGGAGTAGATACGCAGTATTTT
.	TRBV19	TRBJ1-5	.	CASSIAGFKNQPQHF	TGTGCCAGTAGTATTGCAGGATTCAAGAATCAGCCCCAGCATTTT
.	TRBV20-1	TRBJ2-7	.	CSAWADNEQYF	TGCAGTGCTTGGGCTGACAACGAGCAGTACTTC
.	TRBV3-1/TRBV3-2	TRBJ2-1	TRBD2	CASSQWLAESYNEQFF	TGTGCCAGCAGCCAATGGCTAGCGGAATCATACAATGAGCAGTTCTTC
.	TRBV5-6	TRBJ2-5	.	CASSFSGGTETQYF	TGTGCCAGCAGCTTCTCTGGAGGGACAGAGACCCAGTACTTC
.	TRBV24-1	TRBJ1-1	.	CATSDTGTAFF	TGTGCCACCAGTGATACAGGGACCGCTTTCTTT
.	TRBV19	TRBJ1-4	TRBD1	CASHSGGADEKLFF	TGTGCCAGTCACTCAGGGGGCGCTGATGAAAAACTGTTTTTT
.	TRBV14	TRBJ2-3	TRBD2	CASSRLAGEGADTQYF	TGTGCCAGCAGCAGGTTAGCGGGAGAAGGAGCAGATACGCAGTATTTT